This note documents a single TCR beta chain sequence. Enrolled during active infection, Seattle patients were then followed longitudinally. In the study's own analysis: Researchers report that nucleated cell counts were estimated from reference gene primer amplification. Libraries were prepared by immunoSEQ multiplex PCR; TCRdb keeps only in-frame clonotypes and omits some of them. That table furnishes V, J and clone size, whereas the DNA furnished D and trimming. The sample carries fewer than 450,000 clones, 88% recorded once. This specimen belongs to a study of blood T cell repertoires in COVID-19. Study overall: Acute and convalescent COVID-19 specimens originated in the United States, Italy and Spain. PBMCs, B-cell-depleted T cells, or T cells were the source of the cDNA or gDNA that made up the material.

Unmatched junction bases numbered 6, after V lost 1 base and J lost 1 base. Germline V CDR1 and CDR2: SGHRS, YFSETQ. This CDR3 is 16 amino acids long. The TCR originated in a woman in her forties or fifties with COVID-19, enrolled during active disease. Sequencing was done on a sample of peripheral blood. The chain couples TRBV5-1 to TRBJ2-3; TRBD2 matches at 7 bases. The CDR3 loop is CASSLRQRGGTDTQYF. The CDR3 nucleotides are TGCGCCAGCAGCTTGAGGCAGCGGGGAGGCACAGATACGCAGTATTTT.